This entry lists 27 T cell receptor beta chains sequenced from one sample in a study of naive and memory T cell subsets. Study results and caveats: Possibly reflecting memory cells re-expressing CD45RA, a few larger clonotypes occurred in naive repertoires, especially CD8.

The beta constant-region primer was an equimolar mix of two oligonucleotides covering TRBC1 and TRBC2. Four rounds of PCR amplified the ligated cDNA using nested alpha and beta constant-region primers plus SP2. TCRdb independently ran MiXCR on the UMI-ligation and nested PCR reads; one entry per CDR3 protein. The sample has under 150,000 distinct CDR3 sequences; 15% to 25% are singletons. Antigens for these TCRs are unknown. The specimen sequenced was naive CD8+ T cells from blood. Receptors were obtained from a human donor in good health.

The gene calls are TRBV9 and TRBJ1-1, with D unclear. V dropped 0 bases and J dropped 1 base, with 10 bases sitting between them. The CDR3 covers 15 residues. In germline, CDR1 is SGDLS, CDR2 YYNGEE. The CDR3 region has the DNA TGTGCCAGCAGCGTAGGGCCCCCACAGAACACTGAAGCTTTCTTT. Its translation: CASSVGPPQNTEAFF.

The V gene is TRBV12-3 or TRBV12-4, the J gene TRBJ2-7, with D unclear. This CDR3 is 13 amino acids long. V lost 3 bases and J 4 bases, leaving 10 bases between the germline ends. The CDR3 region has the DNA TGTGCCAGCAGTTTTTCCCCCCAGTACGAGCAGTACTTC. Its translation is CASSFSPQYEQYF.

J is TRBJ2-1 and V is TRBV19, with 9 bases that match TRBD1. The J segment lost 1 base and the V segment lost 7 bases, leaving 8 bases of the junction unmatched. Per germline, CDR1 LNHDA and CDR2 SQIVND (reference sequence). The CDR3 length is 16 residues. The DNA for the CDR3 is TGTGCCAGTACTCCAAGGGGGACAGGGTCCTACAATGAGCAGTTCTTC. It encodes CASTPRGTGSYNEQFF.

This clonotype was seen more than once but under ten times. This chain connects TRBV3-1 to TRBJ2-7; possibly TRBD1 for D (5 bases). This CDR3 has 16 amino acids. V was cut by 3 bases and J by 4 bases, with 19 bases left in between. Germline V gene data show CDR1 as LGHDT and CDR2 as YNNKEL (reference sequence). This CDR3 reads CASSQGSSKGIYEQYF. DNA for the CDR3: TGTGCCAGCAGCCAGGGCAGCTCAAAGGGGATATACGAGCAGTACTTC.

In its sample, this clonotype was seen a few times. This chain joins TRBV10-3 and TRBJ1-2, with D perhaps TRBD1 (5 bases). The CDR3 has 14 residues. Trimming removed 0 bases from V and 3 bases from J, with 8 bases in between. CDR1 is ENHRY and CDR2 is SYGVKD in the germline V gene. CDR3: CAISESARDYGYTF. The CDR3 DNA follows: TGTGCCATCAGTGAGTCTGCCAGGGACTATGGCTACACCTTC.

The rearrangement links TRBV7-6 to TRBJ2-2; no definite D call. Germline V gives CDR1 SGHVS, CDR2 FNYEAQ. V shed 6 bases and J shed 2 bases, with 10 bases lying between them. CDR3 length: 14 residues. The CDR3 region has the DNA TGTGCCAGCAGAGGCGCGGCTAACACCGGGGAGCTGTTTTTT. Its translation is CASRGAANTGELFF.

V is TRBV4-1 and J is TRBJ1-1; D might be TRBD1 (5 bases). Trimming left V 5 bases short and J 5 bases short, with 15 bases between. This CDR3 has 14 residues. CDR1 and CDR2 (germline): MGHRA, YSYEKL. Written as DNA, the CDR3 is TGCGCCAGCAGCTTAGGGGCGCGGAGAACTGAAGCTTTCTTT. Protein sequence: CASSLGARRTEAFF.

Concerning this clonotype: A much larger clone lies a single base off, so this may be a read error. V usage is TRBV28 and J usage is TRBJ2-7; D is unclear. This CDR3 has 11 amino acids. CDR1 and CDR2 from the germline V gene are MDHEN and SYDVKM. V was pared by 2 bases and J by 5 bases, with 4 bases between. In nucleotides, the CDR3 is TGTGCCAGCAGTTTACCCCACGAGCAGTACTTC. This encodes CASSLPHEQYF.

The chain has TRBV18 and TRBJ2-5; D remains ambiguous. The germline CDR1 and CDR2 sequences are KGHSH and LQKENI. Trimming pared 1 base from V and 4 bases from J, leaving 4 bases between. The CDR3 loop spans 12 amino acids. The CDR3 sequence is CASSPQIETQYF. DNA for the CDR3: TGTGCCAGCTCACCACAAATAGAGACCCAGTACTTC. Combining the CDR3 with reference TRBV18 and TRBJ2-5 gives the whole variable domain NAGVMQNPRHLVRRRGQEARLRCSPMKGHSHVYWYRQLPEEGLKFMVYLQKENIIDESGMPKERFSAEFPKEGPSILRIQQVVRGDSAAYFCASSPQIETQYFGPGTRLLVL.

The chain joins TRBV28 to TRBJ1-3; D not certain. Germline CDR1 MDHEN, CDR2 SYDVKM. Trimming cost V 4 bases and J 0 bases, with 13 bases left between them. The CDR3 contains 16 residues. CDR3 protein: CASSSDTFSSGNTIYF. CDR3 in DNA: TGTGCCAGCAGTTCAGACACGTTTTCCTCTGGAAACACCATATATTTT.

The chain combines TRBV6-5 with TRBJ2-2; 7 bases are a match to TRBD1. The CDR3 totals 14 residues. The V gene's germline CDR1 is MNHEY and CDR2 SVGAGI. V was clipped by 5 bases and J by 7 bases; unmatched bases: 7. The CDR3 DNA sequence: TGTGCCAGCAGTCCGACAGGGTATAACGGGGAGCTGTTTTTT. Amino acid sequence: CASSPTGYNGELFF.

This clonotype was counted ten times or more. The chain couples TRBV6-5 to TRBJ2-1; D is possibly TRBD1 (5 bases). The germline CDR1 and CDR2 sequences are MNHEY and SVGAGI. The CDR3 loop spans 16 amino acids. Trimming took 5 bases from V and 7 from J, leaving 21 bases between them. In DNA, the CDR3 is TGTGCCAGCAGTAACACCCTCCGCCAAGGGGCAAATGAGCAGTTCTTC. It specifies CASSNTLRQGANEQFF.

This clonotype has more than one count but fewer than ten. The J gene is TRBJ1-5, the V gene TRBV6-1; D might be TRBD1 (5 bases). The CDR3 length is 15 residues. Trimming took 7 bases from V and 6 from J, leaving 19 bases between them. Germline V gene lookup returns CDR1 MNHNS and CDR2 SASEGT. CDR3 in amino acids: CASTYKQGSGQPQHF. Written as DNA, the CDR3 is TGTGCCAGCACCTACAAGCAGGGTTCGGGTCAGCCCCAGCATTTT.

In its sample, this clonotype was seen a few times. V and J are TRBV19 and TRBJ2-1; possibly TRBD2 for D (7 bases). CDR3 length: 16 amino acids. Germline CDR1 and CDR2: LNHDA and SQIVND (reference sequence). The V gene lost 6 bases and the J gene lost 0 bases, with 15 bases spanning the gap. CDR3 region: CASRQTGGASYNEQFF. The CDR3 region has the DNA TGTGCCAGTAGACAGACTGGGGGGGCCTCCTACAATGAGCAGTTCTTC.

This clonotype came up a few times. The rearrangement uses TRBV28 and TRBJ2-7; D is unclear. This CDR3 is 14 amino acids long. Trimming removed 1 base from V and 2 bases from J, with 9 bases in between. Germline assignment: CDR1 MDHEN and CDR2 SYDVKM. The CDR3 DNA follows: TGTGCCAGCAGTTTATCGGTAGGGCCCTACGAGCAGTACTTC. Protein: CASSLSVGPYEQYF.

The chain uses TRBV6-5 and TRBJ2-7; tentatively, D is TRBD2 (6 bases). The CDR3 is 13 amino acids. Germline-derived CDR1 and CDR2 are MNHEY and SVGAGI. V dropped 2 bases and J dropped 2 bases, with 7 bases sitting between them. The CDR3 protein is CASSYGGTYEQYF. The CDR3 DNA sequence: TGTGCCAGCAGTTACGGAGGGACCTACGAGCAGTACTTC.

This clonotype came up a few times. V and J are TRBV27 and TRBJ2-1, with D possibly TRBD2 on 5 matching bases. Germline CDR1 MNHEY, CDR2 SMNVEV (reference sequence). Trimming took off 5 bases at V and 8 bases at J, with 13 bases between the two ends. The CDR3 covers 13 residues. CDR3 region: CASSRRAGDEQFF. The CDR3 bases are TGTGCCAGCAGTAGAAGGGCCGGGGATGAGCAGTTCTTC.

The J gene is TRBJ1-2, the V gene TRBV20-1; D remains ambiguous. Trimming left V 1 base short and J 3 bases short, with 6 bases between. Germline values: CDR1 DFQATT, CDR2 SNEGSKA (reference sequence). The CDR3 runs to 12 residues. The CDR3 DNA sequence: TGCAGTGCTAGAGCCATGGACTATGGCTACACCTTC. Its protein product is CSARAMDYGYTF.

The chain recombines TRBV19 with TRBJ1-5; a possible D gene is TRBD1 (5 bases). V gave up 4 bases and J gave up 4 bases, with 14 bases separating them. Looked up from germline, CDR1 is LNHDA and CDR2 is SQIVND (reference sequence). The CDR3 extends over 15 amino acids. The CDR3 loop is CASSSRAAQNQPQHF. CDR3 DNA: TGTGCCAGTAGTAGCAGGGCGGCCCAAAATCAGCCCCAGCATTTT.

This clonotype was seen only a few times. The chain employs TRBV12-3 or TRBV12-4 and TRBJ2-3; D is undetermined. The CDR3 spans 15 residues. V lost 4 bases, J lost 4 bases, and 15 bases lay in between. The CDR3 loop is CASSSNPTGSDTQYF. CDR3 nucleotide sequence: TGTGCCAGCAGTTCGAACCCCACCGGGTCAGATACGCAGTATTTT.

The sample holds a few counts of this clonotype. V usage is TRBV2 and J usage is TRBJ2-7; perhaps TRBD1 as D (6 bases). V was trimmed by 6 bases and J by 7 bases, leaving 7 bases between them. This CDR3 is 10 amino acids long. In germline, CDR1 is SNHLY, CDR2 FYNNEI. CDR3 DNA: TGTGCCAGCAGCGGACAGGAGCAGTACTTC. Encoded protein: CASSGQEQYF.

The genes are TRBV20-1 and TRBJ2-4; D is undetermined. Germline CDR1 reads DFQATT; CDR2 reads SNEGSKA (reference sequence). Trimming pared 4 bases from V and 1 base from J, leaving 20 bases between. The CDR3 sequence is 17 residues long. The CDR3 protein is CSATPPGLLMAKNIQYF. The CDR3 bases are TGCAGTGCTACTCCTCCGGGCCTCCTAATGGCCAAAAACATTCAGTACTTC.

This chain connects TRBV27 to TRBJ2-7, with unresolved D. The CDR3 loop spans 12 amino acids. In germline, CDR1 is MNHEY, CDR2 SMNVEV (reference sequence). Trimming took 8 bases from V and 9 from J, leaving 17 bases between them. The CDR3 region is CASGWTPKGQYF. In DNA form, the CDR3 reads TGTGCCAGCGGTTGGACCCCAAAGGGGCAGTACTTC.

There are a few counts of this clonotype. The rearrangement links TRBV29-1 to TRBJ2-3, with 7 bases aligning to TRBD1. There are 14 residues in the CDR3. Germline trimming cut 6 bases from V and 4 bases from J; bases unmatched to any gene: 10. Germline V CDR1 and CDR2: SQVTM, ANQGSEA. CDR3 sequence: CSVSGGSEPDTQYF. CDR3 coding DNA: TGCAGCGTGTCAGGGGGATCGGAGCCAGATACGCAGTATTTT.

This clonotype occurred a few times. The CDR3 DNA is TGCGCCAGCAGCTTCCGGACTAGCGAGGCCTACGAGCAGTACTTC. Its translation: CASSFRTSEAYEQYF. The chain combines TRBV4-1 with TRBJ2-7; 9 nucleotides line up with TRBD2. Germline V lookup: CDR1 MGHRA, CDR2 YSYEKL. The CDR3 has 15 amino acids. V trimming: 5 bases; J trimming: 2 bases; junction bases outside the gene matches: 7.

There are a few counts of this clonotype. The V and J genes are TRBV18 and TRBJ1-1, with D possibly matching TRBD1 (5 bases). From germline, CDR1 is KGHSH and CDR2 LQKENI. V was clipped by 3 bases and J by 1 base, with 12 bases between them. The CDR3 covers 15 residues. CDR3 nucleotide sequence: TGTGCCAGCTCACCCCTGGGGCAGAAGAACACTGAAGCTTTCTTT. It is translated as CASSPLGQKNTEAFF.

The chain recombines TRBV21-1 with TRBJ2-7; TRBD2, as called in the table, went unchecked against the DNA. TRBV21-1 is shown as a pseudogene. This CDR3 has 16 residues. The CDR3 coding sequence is TGTGCCAGCAGCAAAGGACGGACTAGCGGGACCCACGAGCAGTACTTC. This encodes CASSKGRTSGTHEQYF.